This T cell receptor (beta chain) comes out of a study of CD8 T cells in ankylosing spondylitis. Study outcomes and limitations: Among TCR beta sequences, a motif of eight or nine highly homologous variants appeared characteristic of ankylosing spondylitis blood.

With respect to this clonotype: Its antigen is unknown.

The CDR3 extends over 15 amino acids. The junction had 7 bases not matched to a gene; V was cut back by 5 bases and J by 5 bases. Germline-derived CDR1 and CDR2 are SGHVS and FQNEAQ. Library preparation for TCR beta used quantitative 5'-RACE with molecular barcodes. TCRdb recomputed calls from the 5' RACE reads with MiXCR, one row per CDR3 protein. The profile shows about 500,000 distinct CDR3 sequences, approximately 12% of them singletons. The receptor was derived from a male donor with ankylosing spondylitis. The sample was blood, either unsorted or a sorted T cell fraction (not recorded which). The V and J genes are TRBV7-8 and TRBJ2-1; 9 nucleotides line up with TRBD2. DNA for the CDR3: TGTGCCAGCAGCCCGGCGGGAGGGCATCACAATGAGCAGTTCTTC. This sequence encodes CASSPAGGHHNEQFF.